This TCR beta chain was found in a study of blood T cells in healthy people across ages. Trimming removed 3 bases from V and 4 bases from J; junction bases left unmatched: 9. The germline V gene has CDR1 SGDLS and CDR2 YYNGEE. The CDR3 consists of 15 residues. A J-beta primer mix and a sample-barcoded 5' primer were used in a second PCR of roughly 7 to 12 cycles. Each CDR3 protein is one row after TCRdb ran MiXCR on the 5' RACE reads. Among around 780,000 distinct CDR3 sequences listed, roughly 24% were seen once. This same sample was also part of a study on T cells of mothers and their children.

J is TRBJ2-5 and V is TRBV9; TRBD2 agrees at 7 bases. This sequence originates from a boy between 10 and 17 years old in good health. The sample comprised blood. CDR3 residues: CASSGSGLVRETQYF. The DNA of the CDR3 is TGTGCCAGCAGCGGGAGTGGACTAGTTCGAGAGACCCAGTACTTC.